These 2 T cell receptor beta chains were sequenced from one sample in a study of CD8+ T cells in alopecia areata. Reverse transcription of extracted RNA yielded cDNA, which provided the sequencing template. Method: immunoSEQ multiplex PCR; TCRdb's copy keeps in-frame clones and lacks some. The sample includes some 210,000 clones, approximately 65% of them seen just once. Treatment noted: oral pan-JAK inhibitor, 5-10 mg twice daily. The specimen was CD4+ T cells sorted from blood, collected around week 42, from a patient treated with tofacitinib. The receptors derive from a human donor with alopecia areata.

V is TRBV11-2 and J is TRBJ2-1; tentatively, D is TRBD2 (6 bases). V gave up 5 bases and J gave up 3 bases, with 17 bases separating them. This CDR3 contains 16 residues. Germline values: CDR1 SGHAT, CDR2 FQNNGV. The CDR3 protein is CASSPRDFPLYNEQFF. The CDR3 nucleotides are TGTGCCAGCAGCCCGAGGGACTTCCCCCTCTACAATGAGCAGTTCTTC.

V gene TRBV6-5 combines with J gene TRBJ2-1; no clear D gene. This CDR3 contains 13 residues. Per germline, CDR1 MNHEY and CDR2 SVGAGI. Trimming pared 6 bases from V and 2 bases from J, leaving 8 bases between. In nucleotides, the CDR3 is TGTGCCAGCAGACCGACCACCTACAATGAGCAGTTCTTC. It translates to CASRPTTYNEQFF.